Below are 16 T cell receptor beta chains sequenced from a single sample in a study of blood T cell repertoires in COVID-19 (dated by TCRdb to about 2020). Library creation used the immunoSEQ multiplex PCR assay. This is the immuneACCESS table as TCRdb keeps it, with only in-frame sequences that have V and J called. A part of the clones is gone; compared with another copy, unresolved V genes explain less than half, and the rest is unexplained. Counted in this sample were under 150,000 clones; more than 70% of them appeared once. Approximately 5.1% of the sample goes to the ten largest clones. Sequencing was done on a sample of peripheral blood. The receptors come from a woman aged 60 to 75 with COVID-19, enrolled during active disease.

The CDR3 loop is CASSFSGGAQETQYF. As DNA, the CDR3 is TGTGCCAGCAGTTTTTCGGGGGGAGCCCAAGAGACCCAGTACTTC. The rearrangement joins TRBV28 to TRBJ2-5; TRBD2 matches 7 bases. After removal of 3 bases from V and 1 base from J, the junction contained 5 bases not matched to a gene. The CDR3 loop spans 15 amino acids. The germline V gene encodes CDR1 MDHEN and CDR2 SYDVKM. Together with reference TRBV28 and TRBJ2-5, the CDR3 gives the full variable domain: DVKVTQSSRYLVKRTGEKVFLECVQDMDHENMFWYRQDPGLGLRLIYFSYDVKMKEKGDIPEGYSVSREKKERFSLILESASTNQTSMYLCASSFSGGAQETQYFGPGTRLLVL.

The rearrangement links TRBV18 to TRBJ2-3, with 7 nucleotides matching TRBD2. The CDR3 runs to 13 residues. The junction had 3 bases not matched to a gene; V was cut back by 3 bases and J by 6 bases. Germline assignment: CDR1 KGHSH and CDR2 LQKENI. DNA of the CDR3: TGTGCCAGCTCACCCCTGGGGGGGGATACGCAGTATTTT. Translated, it gives CASSPLGGDTQYF.

V usage is TRBV6-5 and J usage is TRBJ1-2, with D perhaps TRBD1 (6 bases). Trimming shortened V by 6 bases and J by 6 bases, and 14 bases separated the two germline ends. Germline V gene sequence: CDR1 MNHEY, CDR2 SVGAGI. The CDR3 contains 13 residues. For the CDR3, the DNA is TGTGCCAGCAGGAGAGGGGGAGGGGATGGCTACACCTTC. Its translation: CASRRGGGDGYTF.

This sequence joins TRBV11-3 and TRBJ2-5, with D possibly being TRBD2 (6 bases). This CDR3 spans 14 amino acids. Germline V gives CDR1 SGHNT, CDR2 YENEEA. Trimming stripped 4 bases from V and 3 bases from J, with 12 bases between. CDR3 DNA: TGTGCCAGCAGCTACGGGACTCAAAAAGAGACCCAGTACTTC. Amino acid sequence: CASSYGTQKETQYF.

The chain couples TRBV7-2 to TRBJ2-2; D call uncertain. CDR1 SGHTA and CDR2 FQGNSA come from the germline V gene. This CDR3 has 13 amino acids. V lost 2 bases to trimming and J lost 5 bases, with 6 bases between them. CDR3 region: CASSLSRTGELFF. Here the CDR3 DNA reads TGTGCCAGCAGCTTATCCAGGACCGGGGAGCTGTTTTTT.

This clone was counted a few times. The chain is built from TRBV21-1 and TRBJ2-7; the D call in the table, TRBD1, was not verified against the DNA. TRBV21-1 is assigned pseudogene status. This CDR3 contains 18 residues. CDR3 region: CASSKSSPGTGISYEQYF. The CDR3, as DNA: TGTGCCAGCAGCAAAAGTTCCCCCGGGACAGGGATATCCTACGAGCAGTACTTC.

V is TRBV11-3 and J is TRBJ1-1; 7 bases are shared with TRBD1. The germline CDR1 and CDR2 sequences are SGHNT and YENEEA. With V trimmed by 2 bases and J by 7 bases, 4 bases remained unmatched. This CDR3 has 13 amino acids. The CDR3 nucleotides are TGTGCCAGCAGCTTAACAGACAGGGATGAAGCTTTCTTT. Amino acids: CASSLTDRDEAFF.

This clone was recorded a few times. The genes are TRBV11-1 and TRBJ1-4; perhaps TRBD1 as D (6 bases). The ends were cut back, 4 bases at V and 2 bases at J, with 11 bases in the middle. In germline, CDR1 is SGHAT, CDR2 FQDESV (reference sequence). The CDR3 totals 15 residues. Written as DNA, the CDR3 is TGTGCCAGCAGCTATGGACAGATTACTAATGAAAAACTGTTTTTT. Translating it yields CASSYGQITNEKLFF.

The genes are TRBV6-5 and TRBJ1-5, with D perhaps TRBD1 (5 bases). Germline lookup yields CDR1 MNHEY and CDR2 SVGAGI. The length of the CDR3 is 15 residues. V lost 1 base and J 4 bases, leaving 11 bases between the germline ends. DNA of the CDR3: TGTGCCAGCAGTTACTACGGGGGTGGGAATCAGCCCCAGCATTTT. Translated: CASSYYGGGNQPQHF.

V gene TRBV7-6 combines with J gene TRBJ1-6; no firm D call. This CDR3 is built from 15 residues. Per germline, CDR1 SGHVS and CDR2 FNYEAQ. Trimming left V 1 base short and J 3 bases short, with 7 bases between. The CDR3 sequence is CASSLGSSYNSPLHF. CDR3 bases: TGTGCCAGCAGCTTAGGGAGCAGCTATAATTCACCCCTCCACTTT.

J is TRBJ2-3 and V is TRBV5-1, with 7 nucleotides matching TRBD1. This CDR3 spans 16 amino acids. V gave up 4 bases and J gave up 2 bases; unmatched junction bases: 10. Per the germline V gene, CDR1 is SGHRS and CDR2 is YFSETQ. The CDR3 region has the DNA TGCGCCAGCAGCCGTGTTTTAGGGGGCTCCACAGATACGCAGTATTTT. As protein: CASSRVLGGSTDTQYF.

This chain uses TRBV7-8 with TRBJ1-2, with D maybe TRBD1 (6 bases). Germline CDR1 reads SGHVS; CDR2 reads FQNEAQ. The CDR3 has 12 residues. Between the trimmed V and J ends, which lost 10 bases and 2 bases, there was a span of 11 bases. DNA of the CDR3: TGTGCCACCGGCCAGGGGAACTATGGCTACACCTTC. Its translation is CATGQGNYGYTF. Using reference TRBV7-8 and TRBJ1-2 for the parts outside the CDR3, the full variable domain is GAGVSQSPRYKVAKRGQDVALRCDPISGHVSLFWYQQALGQGPEFLTYFQNEAQLDKSGLPSDRFFAERPEGSVSTLKIQRTQQEDSAVYLCATGQGNYGYTFGSGTRLTVV.

J is TRBJ1-5 and V is TRBV12-3 or TRBV12-4, with D unclear. Trimming took off 5 bases at V and 4 bases at J, with 9 bases between the two ends. This CDR3 comprises 13 residues. The CDR3 nucleotides read TGTGCCAGCAGTCCCCAGGTTAATCAGCCCCAGCATTTT. The encoded protein is CASSPQVNQPQHF.

This clone was seen once. V usage is TRBV30 and J usage is TRBJ1-3, with a weak D call TRBD1 (5 bases). V lost 2 bases, J lost 0 bases, and 11 bases lay in between. The CDR3 runs to 15 residues. Germline values: CDR1 GTSNPN, CDR2 SVGIG (reference sequence). The DNA for the CDR3 is TGTGCCTGGAGTCCTAGGGGAACCTCTGGAAACACCATATATTTT. Amino acid sequence: CAWSPRGTSGNTIYF.

This clone was picked up one time. The gene calls are TRBV9 and TRBJ1-1; possibly TRBD1 for D (6 bases). CDR1 and CDR2 (germline): SGDLS, YYNGEE. The V and J ends lost 0 bases and 4 bases respectively, with 16 bases between them. The CDR3 sequence is 16 residues long. The CDR3, as DNA: TGTGCCAGCAGCGTAGGGGCAGGGGAGAGGGGCACTGAAGCTTTCTTT. Translated, it gives CASSVGAGERGTEAFF.

V usage is TRBV6-5 and J usage is TRBJ1-1, with D hard to call. Trimming pared 2 bases from V and 7 bases from J, leaving 11 bases between. This CDR3 has 13 residues. In germline, CDR1 is MNHEY, CDR2 SVGAGI. The DNA for the CDR3 is TGTGCCAGCAGTTACGGCGGGATACTTGAAGCTTTCTTT. Translated, it gives CASSYGGILEAFF.